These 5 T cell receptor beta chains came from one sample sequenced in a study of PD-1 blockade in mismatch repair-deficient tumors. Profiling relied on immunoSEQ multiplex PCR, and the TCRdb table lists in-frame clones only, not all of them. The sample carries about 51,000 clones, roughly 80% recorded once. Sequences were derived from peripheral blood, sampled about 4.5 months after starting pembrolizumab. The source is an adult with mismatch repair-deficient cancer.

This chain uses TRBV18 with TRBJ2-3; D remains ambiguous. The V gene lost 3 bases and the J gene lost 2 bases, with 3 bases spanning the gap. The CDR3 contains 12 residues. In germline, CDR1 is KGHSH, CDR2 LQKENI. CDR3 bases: TGTGCCAGCTCACCCCCCACAGATACGCAGTATTTT. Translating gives CASSPPTDTQYF.

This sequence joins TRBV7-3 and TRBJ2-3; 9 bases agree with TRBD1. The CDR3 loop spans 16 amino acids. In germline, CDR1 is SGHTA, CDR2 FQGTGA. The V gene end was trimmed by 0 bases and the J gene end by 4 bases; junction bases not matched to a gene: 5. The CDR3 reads CASSLTAGQGADTQYF. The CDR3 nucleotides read TGTGCCAGCAGCTTAACGGCGGGACAGGGAGCAGATACGCAGTATTTT.

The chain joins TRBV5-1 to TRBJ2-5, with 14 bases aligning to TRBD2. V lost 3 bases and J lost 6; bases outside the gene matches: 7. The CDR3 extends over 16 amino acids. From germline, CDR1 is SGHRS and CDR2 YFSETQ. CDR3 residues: CASSSGLAGASQTQYF. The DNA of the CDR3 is TGCGCCAGCAGCTCGGGACTAGCGGGAGCATCGCAGACCCAGTACTTC.

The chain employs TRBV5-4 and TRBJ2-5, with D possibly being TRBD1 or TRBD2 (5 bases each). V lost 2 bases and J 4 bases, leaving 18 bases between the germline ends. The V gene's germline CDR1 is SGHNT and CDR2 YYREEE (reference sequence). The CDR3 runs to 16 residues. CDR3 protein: CASSLLSGPESETQYF. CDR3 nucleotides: TGTGCCAGCAGCTTACTCTCGGGGCCGGAATCAGAGACCCAGTACTTC.

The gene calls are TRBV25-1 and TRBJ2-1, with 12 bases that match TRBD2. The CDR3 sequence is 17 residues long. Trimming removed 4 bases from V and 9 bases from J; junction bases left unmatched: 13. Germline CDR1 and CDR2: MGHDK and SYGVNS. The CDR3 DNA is TGTGCCAGCAGTGTGGGACTAGCGGGCACAAGGACGGGTGAGCAGTTCTTC. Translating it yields CASSVGLAGTRTGEQFF.